This TCR beta chain was documented in a study of blood T cells in healthy people across ages. Together with a sample-barcoded 5' primer, a J-beta primer mix was included in a second PCR lasting roughly 6 to 12 cycles. TCRdb fed the 5' RACE reads into MiXCR, producing one record per CDR3 protein. The data hold over 950,000 distinct CDR3 sequences, with around 54% observed a single time. This clonotype was observed a few times. Isolation yielded PBMCs, at least 7 million per sample, in every case. This CDR3 has 16 amino acids. CDR1 SGHAT and CDR2 FQNNGV come from the germline V gene. The receptor's source is a woman aged 60-70 years in good health. The sample consisted of blood. This chain joins TRBV11-2 and TRBJ2-4; a weak D match, TRBD1 (6 bases). The J call may be faulty, since TRBJ2-5 better matches the DNA end. As DNA, the CDR3 is TGTGCCAGCAGCGGCCCAGGGGCTATAGCTCAAGAGACCCAGTACTTC. It yields the protein CASSGPGAIAQETQYF.